The 2 T cell receptor beta chains reported below all come from one sample, sequenced in a study of blood T cell repertoires in COVID-19. Sequencing was performed with immunoSEQ multiplex PCR; in TCRdb, only in-frame clones are kept and a portion is missing. Here the sample spans about 270,000 clones, about 85% being singletons. The specimen was PBMCs or T cells enriched from blood (not recorded which). These receptors all come from a woman between 50 and 59 years old who had recovered from COVID-19.

The genes are TRBV15 and TRBJ1-5; weak D call: TRBD1 (5 bases). There are 18 residues in the CDR3. Trimming pared 2 bases from V and 2 bases from J, leaving 19 bases between. Germline-derived CDR1 and CDR2 are LNHNV and YYDKDF (reference sequence). The CDR3 reads CATSRNTRGGRGNQPQHF. The CDR3 DNA is TGTGCCACCAGCAGAAACACCCGCGGGGGTCGGGGCAATCAGCCCCAGCATTTT.

This clone was counted only a few times. This sample also contains other DNA sequences that code for the same CDR3. The rearrangement links TRBV7-9 to TRBJ2-7; 10 positions agree with TRBD1. The CDR3 consists of 15 residues. J was trimmed by 7 bases and V by 1 base; bases with no gene match: 7. The V gene's germline CDR1 is SEHNR and CDR2 FQNEAQ (reference sequence). This CDR3 reads CASSLDGTGVREQYF. In nucleotides, the CDR3 is TGTGCCAGCAGCTTAGATGGGACAGGGGTGAGGGAGCAGTACTTC. Combining the CDR3 with reference TRBV7-9 and TRBJ2-7 gives the whole variable domain DTGVSQNPRHKITKRGQNVTFRCDPISEHNRLYWYRQTLGQGPEFLTYFQNEAQLEKSRLLSDRFSAERPKGSFSTLEIQRTEQGDSAMYLCASSLDGTGVREQYFGPGTRLTVT.